Presented here are 13 T cell receptor beta chains from one specimen sequenced in a study of response to subunit inactivated influenza vaccine. MiXCR was run by TCRdb on the RT-PCR reads, yielding one entry per CDR3 protein. The data hold 860,000 or so distinct CDR3 sequences, with over 20% observed a single time. Sequences were derived from PBMCs from blood, sampled roughly 5 days after vaccination. The receptors were gathered from a man in his fifties who received an inactivated influenza vaccine.

This clonotype has just a few counts. The V and J genes are TRBV6-1 and TRBJ1-3; a possible D gene is TRBD1 (5 bases). The CDR3 runs to 13 residues. The V end lost 3 bases, the J end lost 6 bases, and 9 bases lay between the germline ends. Germline V gives CDR1 MNHNS, CDR2 SASEGT. The CDR3 region has the DNA TGTGCCAGCAGTGACATCAGGGCAAACACCATATATTTT. This codes for CASSDIRANTIYF.

The rearrangement uses TRBV9 and TRBJ2-1; 12 bases fit TRBD2. The V gene end was trimmed by 7 bases and the J gene end by 8 bases; junction bases not matched to a gene: 19. Germline loops: CDR1 SGDLS, CDR2 YYNGEE. The CDR3 totals 18 residues. CDR3 sequence (DNA): TGTGCCAGCGGTACTAGCGGGAGGACCCCCCTCGGCTGGCATGAGCAGTTCTTC. This translates into CASGTSGRTPLGWHEQFF.

The gene calls are TRBV28 and TRBJ2-2; 12 positions agree with TRBD1. V was clipped by 5 bases and J by 0 bases; unmatched bases: 7. Germline V lookup: CDR1 MDHEN, CDR2 SYDVKM. This CDR3 has 18 residues. In nucleotides, the CDR3 is TGTGCCAGCAGTGTCCGGGACAGGGGGCCGGCGAACACCGGGGAGCTGTTTTTT. Translating it yields CASSVRDRGPANTGELFF. Drawing the rest from reference TRBV28 and TRBJ2-2, the complete variable domain is DVKVTQSSRYLVKRTGEKVFLECVQDMDHENMFWYRQDPGLGLRLIYFSYDVKMKEKGDIPEGYSVSREKKERFSLILESASTNQTSMYLCASSVRDRGPANTGELFFGEGSRLTVL.

This chain connects TRBV12-3 or TRBV12-4 to TRBJ2-4; TRBD2 matches at 7 bases. Losses at the gene ends were 5 bases for V and 8 bases for J; bases not matched to a gene: 6. The CDR3 totals 13 residues. The CDR3 here is CASSLGLDHIQYF. The CDR3 coding sequence is TGTGCCAGCAGTCTCGGACTAGACCACATTCAGTACTTC.

V is TRBV10-3 and J is TRBJ2-5; tentatively, D is TRBD1 (6 bases). The V gene's germline CDR1 is ENHRY and CDR2 SYGVKD. Trimming shortened V by 6 bases and J by 3 bases, and 14 bases separated the two germline ends. The CDR3 has 14 residues. CDR3 in amino acids: CAISRDKREETQYF. The CDR3 nucleotides are TGTGCCATCAGCCGGGACAAGAGAGAAGAGACCCAGTACTTC.

The chain joins TRBV5-1 to TRBJ2-2; 8 positions match TRBD1. This CDR3 is 17 amino acids long. Germline CDR1 reads SGHRS; CDR2 reads YFSETQ. J lost 2 bases, V lost 4 bases, and 10 bases had no gene match. CDR3 bases: TGCGCCAGCAGCCCCACCGCAGGGGGCCCTAACACCGGGGAGCTGTTTTTT. Amino acids: CASSPTAGGPNTGELFF.

This chain uses TRBV7-2 with TRBJ1-5; 8 bases match TRBD1. Germline CDR1 reads SGHTA; CDR2 reads FQGNSA. J lost 7 bases, V lost 5 bases, and 10 bases had no gene match. This CDR3 comprises 15 residues. The CDR3 region has the DNA TGTGCCAGCAGCCGAGGACAGGGACGAACACAGCCCCAGCATTTT. This gives the protein CASSRGQGRTQPQHF.

This clonotype was seen a handful of times. The rearrangement links TRBV4-2 to TRBJ1-1; maybe TRBD1 (6 bases). Germline V gene data show CDR1 as LGHNA and CDR2 as YNFKEQ. V lost 1 base to trimming and J lost 1 base, with 13 bases between them. This CDR3 region has 16 residues. CDR3 in DNA: TGTGCCAGCAGCCAAGGGGCGGGACACCAGAACACTGAAGCTTTCTTT. Its protein is CASSQGAGHQNTEAFF.

The rearrangement joins TRBV6-2 or TRBV6-3 to TRBJ1-5, with TRBD1 as a possible D gene (5 bases). V was clipped by 0 bases and J by 7 bases, with 13 bases between them. There are 15 residues in the CDR3. Germline values: CDR1 MNHEY, CDR2 SVGEGT. This chain's CDR3 is CASSYSSGGKQPQHF. CDR3 nucleotide sequence: TGTGCCAGCAGTTACTCGAGTGGGGGGAAGCAGCCCCAGCATTTT.

J is TRBJ1-3 and V is TRBV10-3; D is unclear. V dropped 6 bases and J dropped 0 bases, with 12 bases sitting between them. The CDR3 spans 15 residues. Germline V gene data show CDR1 as ENHRY and CDR2 as SYGVKD. The CDR3 is CAIRPWENSGNTIYF. The CDR3 DNA follows: TGTGCCATCAGGCCATGGGAAAACTCTGGAAACACCATATATTTT.

The V call is TRBV4-1, the J call TRBJ2-1; D is unresolved. The ends were cut back, 0 bases at V and 9 bases at J, with 15 bases in the middle. Germline V CDR1 and CDR2: MGHRA, YSYEKL. The CDR3 loop spans 15 amino acids. The DNA for the CDR3 is TGCGCCAGCAGCCAAGAATCCATTATAGCCTCTGAGCAGTTCTTC. It codes for CASSQESIIASEQFF.

In its sample, this clonotype was seen a few times. The chain employs TRBV6-1 and TRBJ1-1, with 8 bases lining up with TRBD1. This CDR3 spans 14 amino acids. The germline V gene has CDR1 MNHNS and CDR2 SASEGT. J was trimmed by 9 bases and V by 5 bases; bases with no gene match: 11. CDR3 in DNA: TGTGCCAGCAGTACCGGGGGCAGGGGGCGGAAAGCTTTCTTT. It yields the protein CASSTGGRGRKAFF.

The V and J genes are TRBV25-1 and TRBJ2-2; TRBD1 might be the D (6 bases). V dropped 5 bases and J dropped 3 bases, with 19 bases sitting between them. Germline V CDR1 and CDR2: MGHDK, SYGVNS. The CDR3 is 17 amino acids. As DNA, the CDR3 is TGTGCCAGCAGTCCTACCCGAGGGGGAGTCGACACCGGGGAGCTGTTTTTT. Residues: CASSPTRGGVDTGELFF.